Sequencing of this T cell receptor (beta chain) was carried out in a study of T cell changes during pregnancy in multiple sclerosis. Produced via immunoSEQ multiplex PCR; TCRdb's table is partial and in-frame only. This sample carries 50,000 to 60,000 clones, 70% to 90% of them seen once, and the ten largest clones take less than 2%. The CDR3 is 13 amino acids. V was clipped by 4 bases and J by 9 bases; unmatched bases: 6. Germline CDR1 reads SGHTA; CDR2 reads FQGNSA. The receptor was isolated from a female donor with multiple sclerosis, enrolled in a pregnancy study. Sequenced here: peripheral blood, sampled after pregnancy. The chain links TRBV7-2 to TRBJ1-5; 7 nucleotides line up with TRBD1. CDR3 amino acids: CASSSTGVAPQHF. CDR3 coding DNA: TGTGCCAGCAGCTCCACAGGGGTGGCGCCCCAGCATTTT.